This T cell receptor (beta chain) was identified during a study of cytomegalovirus exposure and HLA in healthy donors. The study, taken as a whole, reports: Rarity marked most TCR sequences, yet some public TCRs occurred in many donors.

Trimming shortened V by 4 bases and J by 1 base, and 15 bases separated the two germline ends. The CDR3 is made up of 16 amino acids. Germline-derived CDR1 and CDR2 are LGHNA and YNFKEQ. Both 60 Vbeta primers and 13 Jbeta primers went into the PCR. The data were produced by immunoSEQ multiplex PCR, yet TCRdb's version contains in-frame clones alone and is incomplete. In total, the table holds tens of thousands of clones. With respect to this clone: Its antigen is unknown.

Sequencing was done on a sample of PBMCs. The J gene is TRBJ2-3, the V gene TRBV4-2; D gene unclear. This TCR was sampled from a man aged 35 to 55 in good health and CMV-seronegative. CDR3 DNA: TGTGCCAGCAGCCCCCGGGTCGAAATAGGCACAGATACGCAGTATTTT. Its protein is CASSPRVEIGTDTQYF.